The 27 T cell receptor beta chains listed next were all sequenced from one sample in a study of T cell clonality in common variable immunodeficiency (dated by TCRdb to the mid-2010s). Receptors were amplified or captured by the immunoSEQ multiplex PCR assay. This immuneACCESS table, as held by TCRdb, lists in-frame sequences with V and J called but not all clones. Of the missing ones, under half trace to an unresolved V gene in checked studies; the others have no known cause. The sample comprises more than 30,000 clones, and every one was counted more than once. The top ten clonotypes cover roughly 4.5% of the sample. Sequencing was performed on peripheral blood mononuclear cells. These receptors were taken from a person between 18 and 75 years old in good health.

This clone came up a few times. The read ends 3 residues early relative to the CDR3; the germline J gene fills the gap. The genes are TRBV5-1 and TRBJ2-3; 8 nucleotides agree with TRBD2. V gave up 3 bases and J gave up 4 bases; unmatched junction bases: 16. This CDR3 comprises 18 residues. Germline CDR1 reads SGHRS; CDR2 reads YFSETQ. This CDR3 is CASSSPGRSGSLPDTQYF. The DNA read from the CDR3 is TGCGCCAGCAGCTCGCCGGGGAGGAGCGGGAGTTTACCAGATACG.

This clone was seen at least ten times. Read data end 3 residues before the CDR3 end; the end is taken from the germline J gene. The chain combines TRBV11-2 with TRBJ2-3; TRBD2 aligns across 10 bases. V lost 4 bases, J lost 3 bases, and 4 bases stayed unmatched. The CDR3 has 15 residues. Germline assignment: CDR1 SGHAT and CDR2 FQNNGV. This chain's CDR3 is CASSSSGSGTDTQYF. CDR3 bases read: TGTGCCAGCAGCTCTAGCGGGAGCGGGACAGATACG.

This clone was seen ten or more times. The read ends 3 residues shy of where the CDR3 ends; the end is completed using the germline J gene. The chain recombines TRBV5-1 with TRBJ2-3, with TRBD2 matching 14 bases. The CDR3 is 18 amino acids. J gave up 4 bases and V 0 bases, and 7 bases lay outside the gene matches. Germline loops: CDR1 SGHRS, CDR2 YFSETQ. CDR3 DNA (partial): TGCGCCAGCAGCTTGGCCGCGACTAGCGGGAGGGCTCCAGATACG. It translates to CASSLAATSGRAPDT. The whole CDR3 sequence reads CASSLAATSGRAPDTQYF.

This clone has a count of ten or more. This CDR3 reads CASSIGGRGARYGYTF. Partial CDR3 DNA: TGTGCCAGTAGTATAGGAGGGCGGGGGGCGCGTTATGGC. The rearrangement uses TRBV19 and TRBJ1-2; possible D gene TRBD1, 6 bases. The read halts 3 residues ahead of the CDR3 end, with the missing end drawn from the germline J gene. CDR3 length equals 16 residues. Germline-derived CDR1 and CDR2 are LNHDA and SQIVND (reference sequence). V lost 1 base and J lost 5, with 17 bases in between.

There are many counts of this clone. Sequencing ends 3 residues short of the CDR3 end; the germline J gene provides the rest. The chain combines TRBV4-2 with TRBJ1-5, with D maybe TRBD1 (6 bases). The CDR3 loop spans 16 amino acids. Germline CDR1 LGHNA, CDR2 YNFKEQ. Trimming took off 1 base at V and 3 bases at J, with 13 bases between the two ends. The CDR3 sequence is CASSQGTTGPNQPQHF. The sequenced CDR3 bases are TGTGCCAGCAGCCAAGGGACAACAGGGCCCAATCAGCCC.

This clone was seen repeatedly, ten times or more. With the read ending 3 residues before the CDR3 end, the germline J gene is used to fill in that end. This chain connects TRBV30 to TRBJ1-2; 9 positions agree with TRBD1. CDR1 GTSNPN and CDR2 SVGIG come from the germline V gene (reference sequence). J gave up 5 bases and V 4 bases, and 11 bases lay outside the gene matches. The CDR3 is 15 amino acids. The CDR3 is CAWTLRDRATYGYTF. The CDR3 bases that were read are TGTGCCTGGACGCTCCGGGACAGGGCGACATATGGC.

This clone was found many times. The read is 3 residues too short to cover the CDR3 end, so that end is filled in from the germline J gene. The chain joins TRBV20-1 to TRBJ2-5; 8 bases match TRBD1. CDR3 length: 15 amino acids. The germline gives CDR1 DFQATT, CDR2 SNEGSKA (reference sequence). J was trimmed by 2 bases and V by 5 bases; bases with no gene match: 10. The CDR3 loop is CSALRTGRRQETQYF. CDR3 DNA (partial): TGCAGTGCTCTGAGGACAGGGAGGCGGCAAGAGACC.

This clone appeared many times. Read coverage stops 3 residues before the CDR3 terminus; the germline J gene supplies the remainder. The chain recombines TRBV5-1 with TRBJ1-1; D not resolved. This CDR3 contains 15 residues. With 1 base removed from V and 1 base from J, the gap between germline ends came to 11 bases. In germline, CDR1 is SGHRS, CDR2 YFSETQ. CDR3 in amino acids: CASSLQTQTNTEAFF. Incomplete CDR3 DNA: TGCGCCAGCAGCTTGCAGACACAGACGAACACTGAA.

This clone has a handful of counts. A junction boundary mismatches the germline segment, possibly from a read error. The CDR3 is cut off 3 residues early in the read; its end comes from the germline J gene. This sample includes further DNA sequences coding for the same CDR3. The V call is TRBV7-7, the J call TRBJ1-3; D is possibly TRBD1 (5 bases). The CDR3 loop spans 17 amino acids. The germline CDR1 and CDR2 sequences are SSHAT and FNYEAQ (reference sequence). The sequenced part of the CDR3 DNA is TGTGCTAGCAGCTTAGTGCGCAGGGCACTTCACGGAAACACT. Amino acids: CASSLVRRALHGNT. The whole CDR3 reads CASSLVRRALHGNTIYF.

There are many counts of this clone. The observed sequence ends 3 residues before the CDR3 terminus, with the missing tail filled in from the germline J gene. V usage is TRBV2 and J usage is TRBJ2-4; perhaps D is TRBD1 or TRBD2 (5 bases each). Trimming removed 6 bases at V and 3 bases at J, with 12 bases between. CDR1 and CDR2 from the germline V gene are SNHLY and FYNNEI. The CDR3 loop spans 14 amino acids. Incomplete CDR3 DNA: TGTGCCAGCAGAGAGGGGTGGAACAAAAACATT. It is translated as CASREGWNKNI. The entire CDR3 reads CASREGWNKNIQYF.

There are many counts of this clone. One end of the junction varies from germline; a read error may be responsible. The CDR3 extends 3 residues past the end of the read, so its final part is completed from the germline J gene. The chain recombines TRBV19 with TRBJ1-1, with D perhaps matching TRBD1 (5 bases). The CDR3 totals 15 residues. CDR1 is LNHDA and CDR2 is SQIVND in the germline V gene (reference sequence). The CDR3 sequence is CTSSIKPGGPTEAFF. CDR3 bases read: TGTACCAGTAGTATCAAGCCCGGGGGTCCCACTGAA.

This clone was observed many times. The read terminates 3 residues before the CDR3 end, so the remaining end is supplied by the germline J gene. This chain joins TRBV28 and TRBJ2-5; TRBD1 agrees at 7 bases. V lost 4 bases, J lost 6 bases, and 11 bases stayed unmatched. Per germline, CDR1 MDHEN and CDR2 SYDVKM. The CDR3 loop spans 15 amino acids. CDR3 bases read: TGTGCCAGCAGTTCACCTTCGACAGGGAAAAAGACC. Encoded protein: CASSSPSTGKKT. The full CDR3 protein reads CASSSPSTGKKTQYF. The full variable domain, its missing parts supplied by reference TRBV28 and TRBJ2-5, is DVKVTQSSRYLVKRTGEKVFLECVQDMDHENMFWYRQDPGLGLRLIYFSYDVKMKEKGDIPEGYSVSREKKERFSLILESASTNQTSMYLCASSSPSTGKKTQYFGPGTRLLVL.

This clone was observed many times. The CDR3 is cut off 3 residues early in the read; its end comes from the germline J gene. The J gene is TRBJ2-1, the V gene TRBV6-1, with D uncertain. The CDR3 is 12 amino acids. The germline CDR1 and CDR2 sequences are MNHNS and SASEGT. Trimming shortened V by 4 bases and J by 3 bases, and 4 bases separated the two germline ends. The sequenced CDR3 bases are TGTGCCAGCAGTGGACTCTACAATGAG. This codes for CASSGLYNE. The entire CDR3 sequence reads CASSGLYNEQFF.

This clone has just a few counts. The sequence runs out 3 residues before the end of the CDR3; the remainder is reconstructed from the germline J gene. The chain is built from TRBV7-3 and TRBJ1-2; 7 bases match TRBD1. The CDR3 runs to 14 residues. Germline V gene lookup returns CDR1 SGHTA and CDR2 FQGTGA. CDR3 amino acids: CASSSTGSTDTYTF. The DNA read from the CDR3 is TGTGCCAGCAGCTCGACAGGGAGCACAGATACC.

In its sample, this clone was seen many times. From the germline J gene comes the end of the CDR3, since the read stops 3 residues before it. The genes are TRBV5-4 and TRBJ2-2, with 14 bases identical to TRBD2. The CDR3 is made up of 16 amino acids. Looked up from germline, CDR1 is SGHNT and CDR2 is YYREEE (reference sequence). J lost 6 bases, V lost 4 bases, and 5 bases had no gene match. The sequenced part of the CDR3 DNA is TGTGCCAGCAGCGCGGGACTAGCGGGAGTGGCCGGGGAG. Translation gives CASSAGLAGVAGE. Given in full, the CDR3 is CASSAGLAGVAGELFF. Together with reference TRBV5-4 and TRBJ2-2, the CDR3 gives the full variable domain: ETGVTQSPTHLIKTRGQQVTLRCSSQSGHNTVSWYQQALGQGPQFIFQYYREEENGRGNFPPRFSGLQFPNYSSELNVNALELDDSALYLCASSAGLAGVAGELFFGEGSRLTVL.

This clone was counted between two and nine times. The read gets to within 3 residues of the CDR3 end, and the germline J gene fills in the rest. The V call is TRBV30, the J call TRBJ1-2; TRBD1 agrees at 10 bases. This CDR3 has 13 residues. Per the germline V gene, CDR1 is GTSNPN and CDR2 is SVGIG (reference sequence). CDR3 in amino acids: CALDRGQGNDYTF. The part of the CDR3 DNA that was read is TGTGCCTTAGACAGGGGGCAGGGCAATGAC.

The table lists this clone with many counts. The read terminates 3 residues before the CDR3 end, so the remaining end is supplied by the germline J gene. The V call is TRBV7-6, the J call TRBJ2-3, with D perhaps matching TRBD1 (5 bases). Per the germline V gene, CDR1 is SGHVS and CDR2 is FNYEAQ. V shed 1 base and J shed 4 bases, with 12 bases lying between them. CDR3 size: 15 residues. CDR3 region: CASSLVGAEPDTQYF. The CDR3 DNA, read in part, is TGTGCCAGCAGCTTAGTTGGGGCAGAACCAGATACG.

Points on this clone: The CDR3 extends 3 residues past the end of the read, so its final part is completed from the germline J gene. The V gene is TRBV7-9, the J gene TRBJ1-2; the D gene is possibly TRBD1 (5 bases). Deletions cut 5 bases from V and 4 bases from J, with 17 bases between. CDR3 size: 15 residues. Germline values: CDR1 SEHNR, CDR2 FQNEAQ (reference sequence). The DNA read from the CDR3 is TGTGCCAGCAGCACGAGCCTGGGGCGCGGCTATGGC. It yields the protein CASSTSLGRGYG. The whole CDR3 protein reads CASSTSLGRGYGYTF.

This clone has at least ten counts. The read comes to an end 3 residues before the CDR3 does, leaving the germline J gene to fill in the end. The chain joins TRBV30 to TRBJ1-4; no clear D gene. The germline V gene has CDR1 GTSNPN and CDR2 SVGIG (reference sequence). V shed 3 bases and J shed 8 bases, with 13 bases lying between them. CDR3 length: 13 residues. The covered CDR3 bases are TGTGCCTGGAGGCGGGCCTCTGGGGAAAAA. It translates to CAWRRASGEK. The whole CDR3 sequence reads CAWRRASGEKLFF. Drawing the rest from reference TRBV30 and TRBJ1-4, the complete variable domain is SQTIHQWPATLVQPVGSPLSLECTVEGTSNPNLYWYRQAAGRGLQLLFYSVGIGQISSEVPQNLSASRPQDRQFILSSKKLLLSDSGFYLCAWRRASGEKLFFGSGTQLSVL.

Ten or more counts support this clone. With the read ending 3 residues before the CDR3 end, the germline J gene is used to fill in that end. This chain connects TRBV29-1 to TRBJ2-7; no clear D. The CDR3 is 13 amino acids. The germline V and J ends were trimmed by 1 base and 4 bases, with 11 bases remaining between them. CDR1 is SQVTM and CDR2 is ANQGSEA in the germline V gene. The DNA read from the CDR3 is TGCAGCGTTGAAGGGTACAGAGAGTACGAG. Translated: CSVEGYREYE. The CDR3, in full, reads CSVEGYREYEQYF.

This clone was counted many times. The read ends 3 residues early relative to the CDR3; the germline J gene fills the gap. The gene calls are TRBV18 and TRBJ1-2; TRBD1 agrees at 7 bases. V shed 3 bases, J shed 4 bases, and the junction held 2 bases outside the gene matches. Germline V gene lookup returns CDR1 KGHSH and CDR2 LQKENI. The CDR3 is made up of 13 amino acids. The CDR3 reads CASSPGQIYGYTF. CDR3 DNA, as far as it was read: TGTGCCAGCTCACCGGGACAGATCTATGGC.

This clone was recorded many times. Sequencing ends 3 residues short of the CDR3 end; the germline J gene provides the rest. The chain carries TRBV9 and TRBJ2-3; D gene ambiguous. This CDR3 region has 14 residues. Between the trimmed V and J ends, which lost 0 bases and 0 bases, there was a span of 5 bases. CDR1 and CDR2 from the germline V gene are SGDLS and YYNGEE. The CDR3 spells CASSVGRSTDTQYF. CDR3 DNA (partial): TGTGCCAGCAGCGTAGGCAGAAGCACAGATACG.

This clone was recorded many times. The read stops 3 residues short of the end of the CDR3; the missing end is completed from the germline J gene. The V gene is TRBV20-1, the J gene TRBJ1-2; D is perhaps TRBD1 (6 bases). The germline CDR1 and CDR2 sequences are DFQATT and SNEGSKA (reference sequence). This CDR3 has 12 residues. The CDR3 region is CSARDQGGGYTF. The covered CDR3 bases are TGCAGTGCTAGAGATCAAGGGGGAGGC.

This clone was counted many times. The sequence runs out 3 residues before the end of the CDR3; the remainder is reconstructed from the germline J gene. The rearrangement joins TRBV18 to TRBJ1-5, with 7 bases lining up with TRBD1. The CDR3 runs to 14 residues. Germline lookup yields CDR1 KGHSH and CDR2 LQKENI. The V segment lost 5 bases and the J segment 9 bases; nucleotides outside the gene matches: 10. The chain's CDR3 is CASSTGTAGGPQHF. The CDR3 DNA, read in part, is TGTGCCAGCTCAACCGGGACAGCTGGTGGGCCC. Filled out from reference TRBV18 and TRBJ1-5, the complete variable domain reads NAGVMQNPRHLVRRRGQEARLRCSPMKGHSHVYWYRQLPEEGLKFMVYLQKENIIDESGMPKERFSAEFPKEGPSILRIQQVVRGDSAAYFCASSTGTAGGPQHFGDGTRLSIL.

This clone was seen ten or more times. The read ends 3 residues early relative to the CDR3; the germline J gene fills the gap. Other DNA sequences within the sample encode an identical CDR3. The rearrangement joins TRBV7-8 to TRBJ1-3; possible D gene TRBD1, 6 bases. CDR1 SGHVS and CDR2 FQNEAQ come from the germline V gene. This CDR3 contains 17 residues. The V end was cut by 5 bases, the J end by 0 bases, with 17 bases between. The sequenced CDR3 bases are TGTGCCAGCAGCGCGTACAGGGTGCCTCCCTCTGGAAACACC. This sequence encodes CASSAYRVPPSGNT. The whole CDR3 protein reads CASSAYRVPPSGNTIYF.

This clone was recorded many times. The CDR3 end falls 3 residues outside the read, so it is completed with the germline J gene. The chain combines TRBV5-1 with TRBJ1-2; 8 nucleotides line up with TRBD1. The CDR3 is made up of 13 amino acids. The trim removed 2 bases at V and 6 bases at J, leaving 3 bases unmatched. CDR1 is SGHRS and CDR2 is YFSETQ in the germline V gene. The CDR3 spells CASSLRQGNGYTF. The CDR3 DNA, read in part, is TGCGCCAGCAGCTTACGACAGGGGAATGGC.

This clone has just a few counts. The read stops 3 residues short of the end of the CDR3; the missing end is completed from the germline J gene. The rearrangement uses TRBV11-1 and TRBJ2-3, with TRBD2 matching 7 bases. J gave up 2 bases and V 4 bases, and 3 bases lay outside the gene matches. CDR1 is SGHAT, CDR2 FQDESV, per germline (reference sequence). This CDR3 region has 14 residues. CDR3 sequence: CASSSGGDTDTQYF. The sequenced part of the CDR3 DNA is TGTGCCAGCAGCTCTGGGGGGGACACAGATACG.